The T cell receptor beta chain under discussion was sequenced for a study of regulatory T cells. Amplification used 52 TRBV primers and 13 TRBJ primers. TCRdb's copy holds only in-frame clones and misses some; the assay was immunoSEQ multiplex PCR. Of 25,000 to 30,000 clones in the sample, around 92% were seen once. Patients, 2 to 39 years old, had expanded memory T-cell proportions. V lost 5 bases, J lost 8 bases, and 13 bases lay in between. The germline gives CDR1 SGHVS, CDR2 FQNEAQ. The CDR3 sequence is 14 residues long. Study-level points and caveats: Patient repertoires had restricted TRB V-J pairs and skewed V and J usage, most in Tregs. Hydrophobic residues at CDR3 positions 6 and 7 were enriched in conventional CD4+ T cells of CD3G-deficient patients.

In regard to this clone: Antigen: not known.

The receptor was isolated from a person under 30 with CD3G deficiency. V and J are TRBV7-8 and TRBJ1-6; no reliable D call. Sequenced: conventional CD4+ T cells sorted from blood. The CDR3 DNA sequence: TGTGCCAGCAGCCCGGCAGGCAACTATTCACCCCTCCACTTT. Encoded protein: CASSPAGNYSPLHF.